These T cell receptor beta chains were read from a single sample in a study of regulatory and conventional T cells in RAG deficiency. This table comes from immunoSEQ multiplex PCR, and its TCRdb copy is limited to in-frame clones, with some not included. The sample records several thousand clones, around 89% being singletons. This sample also belongs to another study, concerning regulatory T cells.

The sequenced sample consisted of Tregs sorted from blood. The receptors come from a human donor in good health. Both conserved end residues are part of each CDR3. The D gene is left open where the match is weak. Some rows have no size entry. The others give once, few or many, or a class for an expanded clone.

v_call	j_call	d_call	clone_size	cdr3_nt	cdr3_aa
TRBV6-1	TRBJ1-4	-	-	TGTGCCAGCAGTGAAGCCGGGACAATGGAAAAACTGTTTTTT	CASSEAGTMEKLFF
TRBV11-2	TRBJ2-3	-	-	TGTGCCAGCAGCTTTTACGACGCAGATACGCAGTATTTT	CASSFYDADTQYF
TRBV7-8	TRBJ2-4	-	once	TGTGCCAGCAGCTTAAATTTTGGTATGGCTGGGAACATTCAGTACTTC	CASSLNFGMAGNIQYF
TRBV7-2	TRBJ1-1	-	once	TGTGCCAGCAGCTTCCGGAGGGGAGGCACTGAAGCTTTCTTT	CASSFRRGGTEAFF
TRBV10-2	TRBJ2-1	-	-	TGCGCCAGCAGTCGGCGGACCTCTTCAGAGCAGTTCTTC	CASSRRTSSEQFF
TRBV28	TRBJ2-3	-	once	TGTGCCAGCAACCAGCCCGGATTAGGTCGCACAGATACGCAGTATTTT	CASNQPGLGRTDTQYF
TRBV7-2	TRBJ1-5	-	-	TGTGCCAGCAGCTTAGGTTCCTATCAGCCCCAGCATTTT	CASSLGSYQPQHF
TRBV19	TRBJ2-7	-	once	TGTGCCAGTAGAAACTCGGACAGTGGATTCTACGAGCAGTACTTC	CASRNSDSGFYEQYF
TRBV20-1	TRBJ2-3	-	-	TGCAGTGCTACCCCCCCAGATACGCAGTATTTT	CSATPPDTQYF
TRBV2	TRBJ2-3	-	-	TGTGCCAGCAGTGTTGGGTTGGGGGGCTTCGGCACAGATACGCAGTATTTT	CASSVGLGGFGTDTQYF
TRBV29-1	TRBJ1-1	-	-	TGCAGCTCTCTCGGGCTGAACACTGAAGCTTTCTTT	CSSLGLNTEAFF
TRBV4-1	TRBJ1-5	TRBD1	-	TGCGCCAGCAGCCACCCGGACAGGAATCAGCCCCAGCATTTT	CASSHPDRNQPQHF
TRBV30	TRBJ2-7	-	-	TGTGCCTGGAGTGTGGGGGAACACTACGAGCAGTACTTC	CAWSVGEHYEQYF
TRBV11-3	TRBJ2-7	-	-	TGTGCCAGCAGCCCCTCGAGGAGCTCCTACGAGCAGTACTTC	CASSPSRSSYEQYF